Detailed here is one TCR beta chain. These data are taken from a study of T cell responses to AZD1222 COVID-19 vaccine. This table comes from immunoSEQ multiplex PCR, and its TCRdb copy is limited to in-frame clones, with some not included. The data contain around 150,000 clones, around 93% of them singletons. The V gene end was trimmed by 2 bases and the J gene end by 14 bases; junction bases not matched to a gene: 9. The CDR3 is made up of 13 amino acids. Germline lookup yields CDR1 MNHEY and CDR2 SVGAGI. Here the sequenced sample was peripheral blood, taken on day 0 of AZD1222 vaccination. The receptor's source is an adult in good health. The chain carries TRBV6-5 and TRBJ2-1; 7 positions match TRBD1. In nucleotides, the CDR3 is TGTGCCAGCAGTTACGGGACCGGGACAGTTAAGTTCTTC. Its protein is CASSYGTGTVKFF.